This is a list of T cell receptor beta chains from one sample in a study of T cells expressing NK-cell markers. TCRdb reprocessed the 5' RACE reads and keeps a single row for each CDR3 protein, giving no DNA. The sample totals roughly 350,000 distinct CDR3 sequences. Sequenced material: blood T cells: a sorted CD56 or NKG2C T cell subset, CD4+ or CD8+ T cells, or bulk PBMC T cells (not recorded which). The receptor set was obtained from a man between 18 and 69 years old in good health. Each CDR3 is given with its conserved first and last residue.

v_gene,j_gene,CDR3aa
TRBV7-2,TRBJ2-1,CASSSSWGSGDNEQFF
TRBV20-1,TRBJ2-5,CSARDRGGQETQYF
TRBV10-3,TRBJ1-2,CAISVSTTYGYTF
TRBV18,TRBJ2-2,CASSHSTGRNTGELFF
TRBV5-1,TRBJ1-1,CASSRPPEGLTNTEAFF
TRBV12-3/TRBV12-4,TRBJ1-4,CASSSRGLSNEKLFF
TRBV5-1,TRBJ1-4,CASSSRSGDGEKLFF
TRBV20-1,TRBJ2-6,CSARTGRMASGANVLTF
TRBV15,TRBJ2-6,CATSREEWTTSGANVLTF
TRBV4-2,TRBJ2-3,CASSRDGGNTDTQYF
TRBV7-2,TRBJ2-7,CASSARGRDEQYF
TRBV29-1,TRBJ1-1,CSVSTGTGHTEAFF
TRBV29-1,TRBJ1-1,CSGTGTLNTEAFF
TRBV14,TRBJ2-6,CASSQFGASGVMTGANVLTF
TRBV5-1,TRBJ2-1,CASSLYSSATNNEQFF
TRBV7-3,TRBJ2-5,CASSLLFAGTPQETQYF
TRBV27,TRBJ2-1,CAAGLAGGRYNEQFF
TRBV5-1,TRBJ1-2,CASSYRDRSYGYTF
TRBV12-3/TRBV12-4,TRBJ2-5,CASSQGVLGETQYF
TRBV6-5,TRBJ2-3,CASSYSDALDTQYF
TRBV7-2,TRBJ2-1,CASSQYGHEQFF
TRBV20-1,TRBJ1-2,CSVLLPPGDYYGYTF
TRBV20-1,TRBJ2-7,CSARDPLLLSYEQYF
TRBV18,TRBJ2-5,CASSPPGAQETQYF
TRBV7-2,TRBJ2-5,CASSLERGVQETQYF
TRBV12-3/TRBV12-4,TRBJ2-7,CASSLAVAKQYF
TRBV7-9,TRBJ2-7,CASSLSGGMYF
TRBV20-1,TRBJ1-1,CSVPRNTEAFF
TRBV28,TRBJ2-2,CASSPYRTSGGSGELFF
TRBV12-3/TRBV12-4,TRBJ2-5,CASSPLAPETQYF
TRBV18,TRBJ2-7,CASSPLNQRNYEQYF
TRBV11-1,TRBJ2-3,CASSRGRGPDTQYF
TRBV6-6,TRBJ1-3,CASVTPGGNTIYF
TRBV20-1,TRBJ2-4,CSARDLGGDRGSPAKNIQYF
TRBV6-2/TRBV6-3,TRBJ1-1,CASSNPWNTEAFF
TRBV5-1,TRBJ1-4,CASSLRQPFNEKLFF
TRBV20-1,TRBJ2-7,CSARGQRGLTYEQYF
TRBV7-9,TRBJ2-3,CASSLGQGENTQYF
TRBV29-1,TRBJ1-1,CVGKVGLNTEAFF
TRBV5-1,TRBJ2-4,CASSLGGGSAKNIQYF
TRBV24-1,TRBJ2-3,CATSDYRGGHTDTQYF
TRBV2,TRBJ1-5,CASSEVRGSNQPQHF
TRBV6-1,TRBJ1-1,CASSEREGLGEAFF
TRBV7-3,TRBJ2-1,CASSQSGFKQFF
TRBV6-1,TRBJ2-5,CASRGSEETQYF
TRBV20-1,TRBJ2-7,CSVPGYYEQYF
TRBV5-1,TRBJ2-2,CASSGRTSGGTGELFF
TRBV18,TRBJ2-7,CASSPGLGGPTYEQYF
TRBV7-9,TRBJ2-5,CASSLTIQETQYF
TRBV15,TRBJ2-3,CATSRPGTSSSQYF
TRBV5-1,TRBJ2-1,CASNRAALSYNEQFF
TRBV19,TRBJ1-6,CASTRDPGSPLHF
TRBV2,TRBJ1-1,CASTKTVNTEAFF